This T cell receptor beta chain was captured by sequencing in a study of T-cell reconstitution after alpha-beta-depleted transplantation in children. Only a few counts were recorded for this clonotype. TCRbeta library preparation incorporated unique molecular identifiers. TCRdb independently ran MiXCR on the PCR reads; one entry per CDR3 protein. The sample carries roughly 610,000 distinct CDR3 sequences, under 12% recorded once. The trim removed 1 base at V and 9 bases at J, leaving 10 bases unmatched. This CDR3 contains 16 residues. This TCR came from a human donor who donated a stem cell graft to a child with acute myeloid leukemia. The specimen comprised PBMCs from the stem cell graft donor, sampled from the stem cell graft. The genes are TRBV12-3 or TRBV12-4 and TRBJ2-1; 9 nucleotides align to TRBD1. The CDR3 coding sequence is TGTGCCAGCAGTTTAGGAGCGGGACAGGGAGTGGGTGAGCAGTTCTTC. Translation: CASSLGAGQGVGEQFF.